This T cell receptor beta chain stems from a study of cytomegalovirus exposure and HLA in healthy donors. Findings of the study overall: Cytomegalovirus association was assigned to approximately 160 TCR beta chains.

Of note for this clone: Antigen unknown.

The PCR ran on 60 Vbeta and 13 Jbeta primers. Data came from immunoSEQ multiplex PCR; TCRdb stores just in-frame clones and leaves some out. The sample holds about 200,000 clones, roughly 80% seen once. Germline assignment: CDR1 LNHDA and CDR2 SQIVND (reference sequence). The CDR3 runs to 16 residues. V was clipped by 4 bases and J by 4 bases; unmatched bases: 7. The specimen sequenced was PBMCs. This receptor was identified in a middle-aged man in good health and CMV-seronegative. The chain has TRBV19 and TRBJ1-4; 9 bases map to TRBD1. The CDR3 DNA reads TGTGCCAGTAGTAGCAGCCTGGGACAGGGTAATGAAAAACTGTTTTTT. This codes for CASSSSLGQGNEKLFF. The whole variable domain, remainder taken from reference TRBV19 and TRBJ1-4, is DGGITQSPKYLFRKEGQNVTLSCEQNLNHDAMYWYRQDPGQGLRLIYYSQIVNDFQKGDIAEGYSVSREKKESFPLTVTSAQKNPTAFYLCASSSSLGQGNEKLFFGSGTQLSVL.